The T cell receptor (beta chain) described here comes from a study of CD8 T cells in Susac syndrome. Random hexamers primed reverse transcription of about 0.45 to 1 ug RNA. The method of amplification for TCR beta CDR3 was immunoSEQ multiplex PCR, covering 54 Vbeta and 13 Jbeta. TCRdb used MiXCR to reprocess the immunoSEQ multiplex PCR reads, holding one entry per CDR3 protein. The repertoire includes about 200,000 distinct CDR3 sequences, 92% of them detected once, and roughly 0.13% sits in the top ten. V dropped 4 bases and J dropped 6; count of bases not matched to a gene: 15. Germline lookup yields CDR1 SGDLS and CDR2 YYNGEE. This CDR3 is 16 amino acids long. Sequencing of TCR beta was performed on blood CD8+ T cells and on blood CD4+ T cells. The multiple sclerosis controls were treatment-naive patients affected by stable or active relapsing-remitting disease. TEMRA cells were FACS-enriched, unlike CD8+ and CD4+ T cells, which were negatively isolated.

The sample consisted of CD8+ T cells from PBMCs. This TCR was recovered from a human donor with multiple sclerosis. V and J are TRBV9 and TRBJ1-2; 7 nucleotides agree with TRBD1. The CDR3 protein is CASSSPRYRGFDGYTF. The CDR3 DNA reads as TGTGCCAGCAGCTCCCCCCGTTACAGGGGATTCGATGGCTACACCTTC.